A single T cell receptor (beta chain) is shown here with its context. The antigen is not known. The data are from a study of cytomegalovirus exposure and HLA in healthy donors. Study-wide results and caveats: In a later analysis, productive TCRs from donors in an Asian-associated ancestry cluster reportedly carried fewer N-insertions than the cohort mean. Many donors carried some public TCRs, although rarity characterized most TCR sequences.

The ends were cut back, 1 base at V and 4 bases at J, with 10 bases in the middle. The CDR3 covers 14 residues. Germline V gene lookup returns CDR1 SGHVS and CDR2 FQNEAQ. The PCR was carried out with 60 Vbeta primers and 13 Jbeta primers. Using immunoSEQ multiplex PCR, the repertoire was profiled, and TCRdb retains in-frame clones only, with some absent. The data hold over 200,000 clones, with about 80% observed a single time. The receptor was derived from a man aged 40-55 years in good health and CMV-seropositive. What was sequenced was PBMCs. The rearrangement links TRBV7-8 to TRBJ1-2; D is perhaps TRBD1 (5 bases). CDR3 DNA: TGTGCCAGCAGCTTAGACGGTCAGGGCTATGGCTACACCTTC. It encodes CASSLDGQGYGYTF.